The rows below give T cell receptor beta chains drawn from one sample of a study of shared T cell receptors in the human thymus. Produced via immunoSEQ multiplex PCR; TCRdb's table is partial and in-frame only. The sample consists of about 660,000 clones, 85% to 90% of them appearing once. Separately, the same data were catalogued under a study of human thymus T cells.

The sample taken for sequencing was thymocytes. These receptors originate from a boy under two years old with a congenital heart defect. CDR3s include the opening cysteine and the closing phenylalanine or tryptophan. A D gene is named only where the DNA matches it firmly. Only some rows state a clone size, as once, few, many or a class for expanded clones.

j_call: TRBJ2-1; clone_size: -; v_call: TRBV4-1; d_call: -; cdr3_nt: TGCGCCAGCAGCCAAGGGGGGCGGGAGCAGTTCTTC; cdr3_aa: CASSQGGREQFF
j_call: TRBJ2-1; clone_size: -; v_call: TRBV11-2; d_call: TRBD2; cdr3_nt: TGTGCCAGCAGCTTAGAGGGGACTAGCGGGAGGGGATCCTACAATGAGCAGTTCTTC; cdr3_aa: CASSLEGTSGRGSYNEQFF
j_call: TRBJ2-7; clone_size: -; v_call: TRBV4-2; d_call: TRBD2; cdr3_nt: TGTGCCAGCAGCCTCGGGACTAGCGGGATAGGCTACGAGCAGTACTTC; cdr3_aa: CASSLGTSGIGYEQYF
j_call: TRBJ2-7; clone_size: few; v_call: TRBV4-3; d_call: -; cdr3_nt: TGCGCCAGCAGCATCGGAGGGCTCCCCTCGTACGAGCAGTACTTC; cdr3_aa: CASSIGGLPSYEQYF
j_call: TRBJ2-1; clone_size: -; v_call: TRBV4-1; d_call: TRBD2; cdr3_nt: TGCGCCAGCAGGGGGACCCCTGAACCGACTAGCGGGGCTGTATACAATGAGCAGTTCTTC; cdr3_aa: CASRGTPEPTSGAVYNEQFF
j_call: TRBJ2-1; clone_size: few; v_call: TRBV4-3; d_call: TRBD2; cdr3_nt: TGCGCCAGCAGCCAACCTGGACTAGCGGGAGCAAATGAGCAGTTCTTC; cdr3_aa: CASSQPGLAGANEQFF
j_call: TRBJ1-1; clone_size: -; v_call: TRBV29-1; d_call: -; cdr3_nt: TGCAGCGTGATGACAGGCGGTGAAGCTTTCTTT; cdr3_aa: CSVMTGGEAFF
j_call: TRBJ1-5; clone_size: -; v_call: TRBV6-4; d_call: -; cdr3_nt: TGTGCCAGCAGGGACCGGGAATACGACAGGCAGCCCCAGCATTTT; cdr3_aa: CASRDREYDRQPQHF
j_call: TRBJ1-5; clone_size: -; v_call: TRBV27; d_call: TRBD1; cdr3_nt: TGTGCCAGCAGTTTATGGGCCAGGGGGCGCGGCCTTCAGCCCCAGCATTTT; cdr3_aa: CASSLWARGRGLQPQHF
j_call: TRBJ2-3; clone_size: once; v_call: TRBV27; d_call: TRBD2; cdr3_nt: TGTGCCAGATCCGAGCGGGATAACACAGATACGCAGTATTTT; cdr3_aa: CARSERDNTDTQYF
j_call: TRBJ2-5; clone_size: -; v_call: TRBV29-1; d_call: -; cdr3_nt: TGCAGCGTTGTACCAGGGGTCCAAGAGACCCAGTACTTC; cdr3_aa: CSVVPGVQETQYF
j_call: TRBJ1-5; clone_size: -; v_call: TRBV18; d_call: -; cdr3_nt: TGTGCCAGCTCACAGGGACACCTTAGCAATCAGCCCCAGCATTTT; cdr3_aa: CASSQGHLSNQPQHF
j_call: TRBJ2-3; clone_size: -; v_call: TRBV19; d_call: TRBD2; cdr3_nt: TGTGCCAGTAGTATAGGGGTTAGACTAGCGGGATCAGATACGCAGTATTTT; cdr3_aa: CASSIGVRLAGSDTQYF
j_call: TRBJ2-1; clone_size: -; v_call: TRBV6-4; d_call: TRBD2; cdr3_nt: TGTGCCAGCAGTGGGGTAGCGGGAGTGGCGTACAATGAGCAGTTCTTC; cdr3_aa: CASSGVAGVAYNEQFF
j_call: TRBJ2-3; clone_size: -; v_call: TRBV15; d_call: TRBD2; cdr3_nt: TGTGCCACCAGCAGAGGAACTAGCGGGAGGGCCGGAGATACGCAGTATTTT; cdr3_aa: CATSRGTSGRAGDTQYF
j_call: TRBJ2-3; clone_size: once; v_call: TRBV28; d_call: TRBD1; cdr3_nt: TGTGCCAGCAGTTTATTGGCCGCCGGGACAGGGATAGATACGCAGTATTTT; cdr3_aa: CASSLLAAGTGIDTQYF
j_call: TRBJ2-7; clone_size: -; v_call: TRBV2; d_call: TRBD2; cdr3_nt: TGTGCCAGCAGTACACGAGGGACTAGCGGGGGCTACGAGCAGTACTTC; cdr3_aa: CASSTRGTSGGYEQYF
j_call: TRBJ1-1; clone_size: -; v_call: TRBV5-6; d_call: -; cdr3_nt: TGTGCCAGCAGCTCCGGATCCCGCGGGAGGCTGAACACTGAAGCTTTCTTT; cdr3_aa: CASSSGSRGRLNTEAFF
j_call: TRBJ2-7; clone_size: -; v_call: TRBV19; d_call: -; cdr3_nt: TGTGCCAGTAGTAGGCTACAGGGGGCTAGTACTAGCGGAGCTGCCGAGCAGTACTTC; cdr3_aa: CASSRLQGASTSGAAEQYF
j_call: TRBJ1-4; clone_size: -; v_call: TRBV6-5; d_call: -; cdr3_nt: TGTGCCAGCAGTTACGGGGTTCCAGGGGTTAATGAAAAACTGTTTTTT; cdr3_aa: CASSYGVPGVNEKLFF
j_call: TRBJ2-1; clone_size: few; v_call: TRBV19; d_call: TRBD2; cdr3_nt: TGTGCCAGTAATAGCGGGAGGGAGTCCTACAATGAGCAGTTCTTC; cdr3_aa: CASNSGRESYNEQFF
j_call: TRBJ2-1; clone_size: -; v_call: TRBV30; d_call: -; cdr3_nt: TGTGCCTGGAGTGTACGCCGGACTCCGTACAATGAGCAGTTCTTC; cdr3_aa: CAWSVRRTPYNEQFF
j_call: TRBJ2-1; clone_size: -; v_call: TRBV5-1; d_call: TRBD2; cdr3_nt: TGCGCCAGCAGTCGCAGCGGGATAAGCAATGAGCAGTTCTTC; cdr3_aa: CASSRSGISNEQFF
j_call: TRBJ1-5; clone_size: -; v_call: TRBV6-1; d_call: TRBD1; cdr3_nt: TGTGCCAGCAGTCCCCGGACAGGGAACAATCAGCCCCAGCATTTT; cdr3_aa: CASSPRTGNNQPQHF
j_call: TRBJ1-5; clone_size: once; v_call: TRBV19; d_call: TRBD1; cdr3_nt: TGTGCCAGTAGTATAGATACCTCCGGGACAGCACATCAGCCCCAGCATTTT; cdr3_aa: CASSIDTSGTAHQPQHF
j_call: TRBJ2-7; clone_size: -; v_call: TRBV14; d_call: -; cdr3_nt: TGTGCCAGCAGTCAGACAGTTTTCGGCATGCACGAGCAGTACTTC; cdr3_aa: CASSQTVFGMHEQYF
j_call: TRBJ1-1; clone_size: -; v_call: TRBV5-1; d_call: -; cdr3_nt: TGCGCCAGCAGCTTGGCAGGGCCGGTCACTGAAGCTTTCTTT; cdr3_aa: CASSLAGPVTEAFF
j_call: TRBJ2-3; clone_size: -; v_call: TRBV4-2; d_call: -; cdr3_nt: TGTGCCAGCAGCCACCACCGAAGGCCGAGCGGTCCTAGCACAGATACGCAGTATTTT; cdr3_aa: CASSHHRRPSGPSTDTQYF
j_call: TRBJ2-3; clone_size: -; v_call: TRBV2; d_call: -; cdr3_nt: TGTGCCAGCAGCCTCGAGGGTGATACGCAGTATTTT; cdr3_aa: CASSLEGDTQYF
j_call: TRBJ2-5; clone_size: few; v_call: TRBV7-2; d_call: TRBD2; cdr3_nt: TGTGCCAGCAGCCTCCGGCAGCTTAGCGGGAGTGCGGAGACCCAGTACTTC; cdr3_aa: CASSLRQLSGSAETQYF
j_call: TRBJ2-7; clone_size: -; v_call: TRBV4-3; d_call: -; cdr3_nt: TGCGCCAGCAGCCAAGATCGGGGGAGCGGCTACGAGCAGTACTTC; cdr3_aa: CASSQDRGSGYEQYF
j_call: TRBJ2-1; clone_size: -; v_call: TRBV27; d_call: TRBD1; cdr3_nt: TGTGCCAGCAGTTCGGGACAGGGGGGGGACAATGAGCAGTTCTTC; cdr3_aa: CASSSGQGGDNEQFF
j_call: TRBJ2-7; clone_size: -; v_call: TRBV20-1; d_call: -; cdr3_nt: TGCAGTGCTAAGCGGGCCTACGAGCAGTACTTC; cdr3_aa: CSAKRAYEQYF
j_call: TRBJ2-5; clone_size: -; v_call: TRBV14; d_call: TRBD2; cdr3_nt: TGTGCCAGCAGCCACCAACTAGCGGGAGAGGAGACCCAGTACTTC; cdr3_aa: CASSHQLAGEETQYF
j_call: TRBJ2-7; clone_size: -; v_call: TRBV11-3; d_call: -; cdr3_nt: TGTGCCAGCAGCTTAGACACCGTTGACAGGAGCTCCTACGGGCAGTACTTC; cdr3_aa: CASSLDTVDRSSYGQYF
j_call: TRBJ2-5; clone_size: -; v_call: TRBV30; d_call: -; cdr3_nt: TGTGCCTGGGGCCATAAAACCCAGTACTTC; cdr3_aa: CAWGHKTQYF
j_call: TRBJ2-7; clone_size: -; v_call: TRBV18; d_call: -; cdr3_nt: TGTGCCAGCTCACCACCGGTACACGGGGGTCCCTACGAGCAGTACTTC; cdr3_aa: CASSPPVHGGPYEQYF
j_call: TRBJ2-7; clone_size: -; v_call: TRBV5-6; d_call: -; cdr3_nt: TGTGCCAGCAGCTTGGGGGCGGACTTCGCCCGTTTCGAGCAGTACTTC; cdr3_aa: CASSLGADFARFEQYF
j_call: TRBJ2-6; clone_size: -; v_call: TRBV7-3; d_call: -; cdr3_nt: TGTGCCAGCAGCTTAAACGGGGCTGGGGCCAACGTCCTGACTTTC; cdr3_aa: CASSLNGAGANVLTF
j_call: TRBJ1-2; clone_size: -; v_call: TRBV11-2; d_call: TRBD1; cdr3_nt: TGTGCCTGTAGAGGGGGCCGGTTGGAGGATGGCTACACCTTC; cdr3_aa: CACRGGRLEDGYTF
j_call: TRBJ2-1; clone_size: -; v_call: TRBV14; d_call: -; cdr3_nt: TGTGCCAGCAGCCAAACCGCGGGCCGAACCTACAATGAGCAGTTCTTC; cdr3_aa: CASSQTAGRTYNEQFF
j_call: TRBJ1-5; clone_size: few; v_call: TRBV19; d_call: TRBD1; cdr3_nt: TGTGCCAGTAGTATCGACAGGGGTCGATATAGTAGCAATCAGCCCCAGCATTTT; cdr3_aa: CASSIDRGRYSSNQPQHF
j_call: TRBJ2-3; clone_size: -; v_call: TRBV10-1; d_call: -; cdr3_nt: TGCGCCAGCAGTCGGAGGGTCGGAGATACGCAGTATTTT; cdr3_aa: CASSRRVGDTQYF
j_call: TRBJ2-1; clone_size: -; v_call: TRBV11-3; d_call: -; cdr3_nt: TGTGCCAGCAGCTTCGCCGGGAGTAATGAGCAGTTCTTC; cdr3_aa: CASSFAGSNEQFF
j_call: TRBJ1-1; clone_size: -; v_call: TRBV28; d_call: TRBD1; cdr3_nt: TGTGCCAGCAGTTTTAGGCAGGGGGCCATGAACACTGAAGCTTTCTTT; cdr3_aa: CASSFRQGAMNTEAFF
j_call: TRBJ2-7; clone_size: -; v_call: TRBV15; d_call: TRBD1; cdr3_nt: TGTGCCACCAGCCTTTTACCCCGGGACAGGGGGTACGAGCAGTACTTC; cdr3_aa: CATSLLPRDRGYEQYF
j_call: TRBJ2-3; clone_size: -; v_call: TRBV18; d_call: -; cdr3_nt: TGTGCCAGCTCACCACAAGGGGACTGGGTGGATACGCAGTATTTT; cdr3_aa: CASSPQGDWVDTQYF